Shown below are 21 T cell receptor beta chains from a single sample sequenced in a study of blood T cell repertoires in COVID-19. Assay: immunoSEQ multiplex PCR; the TCRdb copy retains only in-frame clones and omits some. The data contain about 94,000 clones, more than 65% of them seen just once; the ten biggest clones take up approximately 6.5%. Input material: peripheral blood. The receptor source for this set is a man aged 60 to 69 with acute or convalescent COVID-19.

This chain connects TRBV4-1 to TRBJ2-7, with D possibly being TRBD2 (7 bases). Germline V gives CDR1 MGHRA, CDR2 YSYEKL. Trimming took 4 bases from V and 2 from J, leaving 18 bases between them. CDR3 length: 16 residues. CDR3 region: CASSPHPAGAAYEQYF. CDR3 nucleotides: TGCGCCAGCAGCCCCCACCCGGCGGGGGCGGCCTACGAGCAGTACTTC.

This chain joins TRBV18 and TRBJ1-3; the D gene is possibly TRBD1 (5 bases). Per germline, CDR1 KGHSH and CDR2 LQKENI. The length of the CDR3 is 16 residues. Between the trimmed V and J ends, which lost 0 bases and 2 bases, there was a span of 11 bases. CDR3 residues: CASSPPGRVAGNTIYF. The CDR3 nucleotides read TGTGCCAGCTCACCACCGGGCAGGGTGGCTGGAAACACCATATATTTT.

J is TRBJ2-2 and V is TRBV30, with unresolved D. The CDR3 extends over 15 amino acids. Trimming left V 2 bases short and J 1 base short, with 11 bases between. Germline CDR1 is GTSNPN and CDR2 is SVGIG (reference sequence). In nucleotides, the CDR3 is TGTGCCTGGAGTTACTCGACAATGAACACCGGGGAGCTGTTTTTT. Its translation is CAWSYSTMNTGELFF. The full variable domain, with the rest looked up from reference TRBV30 and TRBJ2-2, is SQTIHQWPATLVQPVGSPLSLECTVEGTSNPNLYWYRQAAGRGLQLLFYSVGIGQISSEVPQNLSASRPQDRQFILSSKKLLLSDSGFYLCAWSYSTMNTGELFFGEGSRLTVL.

CDR3 sequence: CASSQERGREGTEAFF. As DNA, the CDR3 is TGCGCCAGCAGCCAAGAACGGGGCAGGGAGGGCACTGAAGCTTTCTTT. The chain couples TRBV4-3 to TRBJ1-1; perhaps TRBD1 as D (5 bases). CDR1 and CDR2 from the germline V gene are LGHNA and YSLEER. The CDR3 consists of 16 residues. Trimming cost V 0 bases and J 4 bases, with 15 bases left between them.

This clone is a singleton in its sample. The V and J genes are TRBV3-1 (or the pseudogene TRBV3-2) and TRBJ2-7; 8 bases fit TRBD1. Germline V gene data show CDR1 as LGHDT and CDR2 as YNNKEL (reference sequence). Trimming removed 8 bases from V and 5 bases from J; junction bases left unmatched: 8. This CDR3 comprises 13 residues. The DNA of the CDR3 is TGTGCCAGCTCACGGACAGGGAGCCACGAGCAGTACTTC. This gives the protein CASSRTGSHEQYF.

The count of this clone is one. The chain carries TRBV11-2 and TRBJ1-2; D ambiguous. V shed 0 bases and J shed 4 bases, with 15 bases lying between them. The germline gives CDR1 SGHAT, CDR2 FQNNGV. The CDR3 is made up of 16 amino acids. In DNA, the CDR3 is TGTGCCAGCAGCTTAGATTGGCCAGGTGCTATCTATGGCTACACCTTC. It encodes CASSLDWPGAIYGYTF.

The genes are TRBV2 and TRBJ1-2; 9 bases are a match to TRBD1. This CDR3 is built from 13 residues. CDR1 and CDR2 from the germline V gene are SNHLY and FYNNEI. The V segment lost 8 bases and the J segment 4 bases; nucleotides outside the gene matches: 5. The CDR3: CASGTGGLYGYTF. The CDR3 DNA sequence: TGTGCCAGCGGAACAGGGGGCCTCTATGGCTACACCTTC.

DNA of the CDR3: TGTGCCAGCAGCTTAGGCGGAGGGGGCTGGAACACTGAAGCTTTCTTT. Protein: CASSLGGGGWNTEAFF. The J gene is TRBJ1-1, the V gene TRBV13, with 7 bases identical to TRBD1. CDR1 is PRHDT, CDR2 FYEKMQ, per germline (reference sequence). The CDR3 loop spans 16 amino acids. J gave up 1 base and V 0 bases, and 5 bases lay outside the gene matches.

The count of this clone is one. The sample has other DNA sequences that encode this CDR3 too. This chain joins TRBV29-1 and TRBJ1-1; D gene unclear. The CDR3 has 11 amino acids. Germline values: CDR1 SQVTM, CDR2 ANQGSEA. V was shortened by 3 bases and J by 1 base, with 3 bases between the two germline ends. This CDR3 is CSVDKNTEAFF. The CDR3 nucleotides are TGCAGCGTTGACAAGAACACTGAAGCTTTCTTT. Full variable domain (outside the CDR3, taken from reference TRBV29-1 and TRBJ1-1): SAVISQKPSRDICQRGTSLTIQCQVDSQVTMMFWYRQQPGQSLTLIATANQGSEATYESGFVIDKFPISRPNLTFSTLTVSNMSPEDSSIYLCSVDKNTEAFFGQGTRLTVV.

The chain has TRBV18 and TRBJ1-2; 10 positions match TRBD1. Trimming at V came to 1 base and at J to 3 bases, leaving 2 bases not matched to a gene. Germline CDR1 KGHSH, CDR2 LQKENI. This CDR3 contains 15 residues. CDR3 in amino acids: CASSPLGQGYYGYTF. The CDR3 nucleotides read TGTGCCAGCTCACCACTGGGACAGGGGTACTATGGCTACACCTTC. Full variable domain (missing parts from reference TRBV18 and TRBJ1-2): NAGVMQNPRHLVRRRGQEARLRCSPMKGHSHVYWYRQLPEEGLKFMVYLQKENIIDESGMPKERFSAEFPKEGPSILRIQQVVRGDSAAYFCASSPLGQGYYGYTFGSGTRLTVV.

The V gene is TRBV2, the J gene TRBJ1-2, with TRBD1 matching 11 bases. Germline lookup yields CDR1 SNHLY and CDR2 FYNNEI. With V trimmed by 3 bases and J by 5 bases, 5 bases remained unmatched. The CDR3 extends over 15 amino acids. The CDR3 sequence is CASSEGQGGLYGYTF. The DNA of the CDR3 is TGTGCCAGCAGTGAGGGACAGGGGGGGCTATATGGCTACACCTTC.

The CDR3 region has the DNA TGTGCCTGGAGTACTACAGGGATTAGACCGGAATCACCCCTCCACTTT. Translated, it gives CAWSTTGIRPESPLHF. The rearrangement uses TRBV30 and TRBJ1-6, with TRBD1 as a possible D gene (6 bases). Germline lookup yields CDR1 GTSNPN and CDR2 SVGIG (reference sequence). Trimming took 2 bases from V and 10 from J, leaving 21 bases between them. The CDR3 spans 16 residues.

A note on this clone: The sample carries other DNA sequences with the same CDR3. The J gene is TRBJ2-7, the V gene TRBV20-1; D gene ambiguous. The germline V gene has CDR1 DFQATT and CDR2 SNEGSKA (reference sequence). V gave up 2 bases and J gave up 5 bases, with 7 bases separating them. This CDR3 region has 11 residues. CDR3 in DNA: TGCAGTGCTAGATCAGGCCACGAGCAGTACTTC. Protein product: CSARSGHEQYF.

The chain is built from TRBV18 and TRBJ1-4; D ambiguous. V lost 3 bases and J 0 bases, leaving 14 bases between the germline ends. The germline V gene encodes CDR1 KGHSH and CDR2 LQKENI. The CDR3 has 17 residues. CDR3 region: CASSPRAGKSTNEKLFF. The CDR3 coding sequence is TGTGCCAGCTCACCGCGGGCCGGAAAATCAACTAATGAAAAACTGTTTTTT.

The chain recombines TRBV19 with TRBJ2-7; 11 bases agree with TRBD1. V was clipped by 4 bases and J by 3 bases; unmatched bases: 5. Germline-derived CDR1 and CDR2 are LNHDA and SQIVND (reference sequence). CDR3 length equals 15 residues. The CDR3 loop is CASSTGQGAFYEQYF. CDR3 bases: TGTGCCAGTAGTACCGGACAGGGGGCGTTCTACGAGCAGTACTTC.

CDR3 sequence: CASSVAGRGGIAETQYF. CDR3 sequence (DNA): TGTGCCAGCAGCGTAGCTGGGCGGGGGGGCATCGCAGAGACCCAGTACTTC. This chain links TRBV9 with TRBJ2-5; TRBD2 matches 9 bases. The trim removed 0 bases at V and 4 bases at J, leaving 10 bases unmatched. The CDR3 covers 17 residues. In germline, CDR1 is SGDLS, CDR2 YYNGEE.

This clone was recorded a few times. The chain has TRBV9 and TRBJ1-1, with D uncertain. This CDR3 is 13 amino acids long. Trimming stripped 0 bases from V and 3 bases from J, with 6 bases between. The germline V gene encodes CDR1 SGDLS and CDR2 YYNGEE. CDR3 residues: CASSVGRYTEAFF. CDR3 DNA: TGTGCCAGCAGCGTAGGTCGGTACACTGAAGCTTTCTTT.

This chain connects TRBV10-1 to TRBJ1-2, with D tentatively TRBD1 (6 bases). This CDR3 is 13 amino acids long. V lost 3 bases to trimming and J lost 4 bases, with 9 bases between them. Germline values: CDR1 WNHNN, CDR2 SYGVQD (reference sequence). The CDR3, as DNA: TGCGCCAGCAGTGATGGACAGCCCTATGGCTACACCTTC. This codes for CASSDGQPYGYTF.

The chain employs TRBV6-5 and TRBJ2-7; 9 bases line up with TRBD1. The CDR3 covers 15 residues. The germline CDR1 and CDR2 sequences are MNHEY and SVGAGI. V was pared by 5 bases and J by 2 bases, with 7 bases of the junction left unmatched. The CDR3 spells CASSPGQGSAYEQYF. For the CDR3, the DNA is TGTGCCAGCAGTCCAGGACAGGGGTCGGCCTACGAGCAGTACTTC.

The rearrangement links TRBV2 to TRBJ1-2; 8 nucleotides agree with TRBD1. The CDR3 covers 16 residues. Germline-derived CDR1 and CDR2 are SNHLY and FYNNEI. Unmatched junction bases numbered 10, after V lost 6 bases and J lost 1 base. This CDR3 is CASSGSDRALNYGYTF. The CDR3 region has the DNA TGTGCCAGCAGCGGCTCGGACAGGGCCCTTAACTATGGCTACACCTTC.

In its sample, this clone was seen a few times. The V call is TRBV2, the J call TRBJ1-1; 9 bases align to TRBD1. This CDR3 region has 14 residues. V trimming: 3 bases; J trimming: 6 bases; junction bases outside the gene matches: 5. Germline-derived CDR1 and CDR2 are SNHLY and FYNNEI. The CDR3 DNA sequence: TGTGCCAGCAGTGATCAGGACAGGGGCCCTGAAGCTTTCTTT. Protein: CASSDQDRGPEAFF.